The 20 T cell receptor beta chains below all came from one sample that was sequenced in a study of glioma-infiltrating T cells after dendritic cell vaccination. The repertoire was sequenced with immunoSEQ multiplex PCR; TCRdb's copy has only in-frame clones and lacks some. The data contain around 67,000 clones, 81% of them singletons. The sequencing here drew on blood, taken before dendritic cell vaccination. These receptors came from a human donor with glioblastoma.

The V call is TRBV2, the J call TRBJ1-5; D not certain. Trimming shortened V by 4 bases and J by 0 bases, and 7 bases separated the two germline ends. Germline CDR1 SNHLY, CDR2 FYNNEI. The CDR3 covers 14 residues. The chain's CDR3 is CASSASVSNQPQHF. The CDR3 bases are TGTGCCAGCAGTGCGAGTGTTAGCAATCAGCCCCAGCATTTT.

The CDR3: CASSQLRGLDMNEAFF. The CDR3 region has the DNA TGTGCCAGCAGCCAGCTAAGGGGGCTGGATATGAATGAAGCTTTCTTT. The chain has TRBV14 and TRBJ1-1; 7 positions match TRBD1. V lost 3 bases and J lost 7; bases outside the gene matches: 14. This CDR3 contains 16 residues. Germline loops: CDR1 SGHDN, CDR2 FVKESK.

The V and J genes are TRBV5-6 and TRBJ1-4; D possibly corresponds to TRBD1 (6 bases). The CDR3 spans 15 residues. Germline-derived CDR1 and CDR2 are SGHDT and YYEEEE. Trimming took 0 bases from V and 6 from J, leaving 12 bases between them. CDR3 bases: TGTGCCAGCAGCTTGGAGGGGGTAGGGGATGAAAAACTGTTTTTT. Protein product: CASSLEGVGDEKLFF.

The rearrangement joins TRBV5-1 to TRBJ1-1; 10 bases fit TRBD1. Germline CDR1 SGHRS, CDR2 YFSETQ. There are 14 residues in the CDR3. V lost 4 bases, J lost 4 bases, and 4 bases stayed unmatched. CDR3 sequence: CASSPRTGGTEAFF. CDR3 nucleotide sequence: TGCGCCAGCAGCCCACGGACAGGGGGCACTGAAGCTTTCTTT.

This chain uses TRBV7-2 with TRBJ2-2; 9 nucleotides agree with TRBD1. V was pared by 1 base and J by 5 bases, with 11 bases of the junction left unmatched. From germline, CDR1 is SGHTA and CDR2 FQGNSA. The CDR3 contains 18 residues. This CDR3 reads CASSLGGYGQGRTGELFF. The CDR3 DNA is TGTGCCAGCAGCTTAGGAGGCTACGGACAGGGGCGAACCGGGGAGCTGTTTTTT.

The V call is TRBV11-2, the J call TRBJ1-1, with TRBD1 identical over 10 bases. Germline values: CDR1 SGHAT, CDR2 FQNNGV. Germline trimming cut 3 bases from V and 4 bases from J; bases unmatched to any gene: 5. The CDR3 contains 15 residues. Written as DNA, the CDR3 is TGTGCCAGCAGCTTGACGGACAGGGGGGGCACTGAAGCTTTCTTT. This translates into CASSLTDRGGTEAFF.

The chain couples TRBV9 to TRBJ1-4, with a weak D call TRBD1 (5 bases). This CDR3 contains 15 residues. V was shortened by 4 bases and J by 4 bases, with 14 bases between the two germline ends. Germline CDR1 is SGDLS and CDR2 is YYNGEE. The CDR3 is CASSSGGIINEKLFF. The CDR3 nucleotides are TGTGCCAGCAGCTCGGGGGGGATTATTAATGAAAAACTGTTTTTT.

The CDR3 DNA reads TGCGCCAGCAGGGAGGGGGCCCGGGGCAATGAGCAGTTCTTC. Protein sequence: CASREGARGNEQFF. J is TRBJ2-1 and V is TRBV4-1, with D perhaps matching TRBD1 (7 bases). The CDR3 has 14 amino acids. Looked up from germline, CDR1 is MGHRA and CDR2 is YSYEKL. Between the trimmed V and J ends, which lost 6 bases and 6 bases, there was a span of 15 bases.

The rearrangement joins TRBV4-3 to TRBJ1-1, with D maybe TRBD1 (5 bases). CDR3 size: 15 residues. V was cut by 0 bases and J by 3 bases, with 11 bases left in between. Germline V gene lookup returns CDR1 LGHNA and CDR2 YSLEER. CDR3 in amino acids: CASSQEPGLDTEAFF. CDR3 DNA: TGCGCCAGCAGCCAAGAACCAGGGTTGGACACTGAAGCTTTCTTT.

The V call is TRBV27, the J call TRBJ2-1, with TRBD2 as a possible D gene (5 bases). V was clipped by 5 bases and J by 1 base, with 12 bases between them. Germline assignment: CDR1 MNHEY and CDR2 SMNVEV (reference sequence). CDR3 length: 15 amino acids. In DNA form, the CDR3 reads TGTGCCAGCAGTCCGGGGATTACTTCCTACAATGAGCAGTTCTTC. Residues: CASSPGITSYNEQFF.

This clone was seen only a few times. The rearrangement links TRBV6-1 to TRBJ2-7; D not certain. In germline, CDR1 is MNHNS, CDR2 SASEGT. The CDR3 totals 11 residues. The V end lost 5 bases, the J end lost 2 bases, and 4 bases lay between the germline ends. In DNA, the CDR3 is TGTGCCAGCAGTAACACCTACGAGCAGTACTTC. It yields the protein CASSNTYEQYF.

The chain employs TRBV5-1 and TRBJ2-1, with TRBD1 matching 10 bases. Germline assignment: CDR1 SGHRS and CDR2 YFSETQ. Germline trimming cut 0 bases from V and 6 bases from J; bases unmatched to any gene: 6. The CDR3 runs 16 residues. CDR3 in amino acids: CASSLGVGQGTNEQFF. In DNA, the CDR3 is TGCGCCAGCAGCTTGGGAGTGGGACAGGGGACCAATGAGCAGTTCTTC. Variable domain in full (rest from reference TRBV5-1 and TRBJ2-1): KAGVTQTPRYLIKTRGQQVTLSCSPISGHRSVSWYQQTPGQGLQFLFEYFSETQRNKGNFPGRFSGRQFSNSRSEMNVSTLELGDSALYLCASSLGVGQGTNEQFFGPGTRLTVL.

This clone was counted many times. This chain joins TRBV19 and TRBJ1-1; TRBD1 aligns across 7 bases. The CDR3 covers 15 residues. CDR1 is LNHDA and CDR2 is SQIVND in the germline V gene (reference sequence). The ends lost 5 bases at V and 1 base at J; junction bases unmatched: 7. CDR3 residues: CASSPADRPNTEAFF. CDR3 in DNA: TGTGCCAGTAGTCCAGCGGACAGGCCGAACACTGAAGCTTTCTTT. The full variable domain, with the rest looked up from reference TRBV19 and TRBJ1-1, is DGGITQSPKYLFRKEGQNVTLSCEQNLNHDAMYWYRQDPGQGLRLIYYSQIVNDFQKGDIAEGYSVSREKKESFPLTVTSAQKNPTAFYLCASSPADRPNTEAFFGQGTRLTVV.

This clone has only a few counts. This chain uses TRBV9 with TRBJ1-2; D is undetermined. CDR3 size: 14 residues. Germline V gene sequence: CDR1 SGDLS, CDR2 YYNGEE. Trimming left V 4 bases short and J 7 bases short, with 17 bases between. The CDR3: CASSTEGSSGGYTF. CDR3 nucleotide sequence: TGTGCCAGCAGCACAGAGGGCAGTTCTGGTGGCTACACCTTC.

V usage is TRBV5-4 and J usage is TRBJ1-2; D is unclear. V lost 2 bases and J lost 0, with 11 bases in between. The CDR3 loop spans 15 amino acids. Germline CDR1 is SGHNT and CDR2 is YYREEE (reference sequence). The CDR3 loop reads CASSFGFGANYGYTF. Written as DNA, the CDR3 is TGTGCCAGCAGCTTCGGTTTCGGAGCTAACTATGGCTACACCTTC.

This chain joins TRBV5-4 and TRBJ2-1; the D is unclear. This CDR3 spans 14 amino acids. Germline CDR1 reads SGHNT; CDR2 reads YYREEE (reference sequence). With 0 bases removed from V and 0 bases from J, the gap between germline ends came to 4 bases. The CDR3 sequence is CASSLARSYNEQFF. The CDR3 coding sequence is TGTGCCAGCAGCTTGGCCCGCTCCTACAATGAGCAGTTCTTC. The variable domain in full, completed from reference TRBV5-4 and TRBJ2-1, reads ETGVTQSPTHLIKTRGQQVTLRCSSQSGHNTVSWYQQALGQGPQFIFQYYREEENGRGNFPPRFSGLQFPNYSSELNVNALELDDSALYLCASSLARSYNEQFFGPGTRLTVL.

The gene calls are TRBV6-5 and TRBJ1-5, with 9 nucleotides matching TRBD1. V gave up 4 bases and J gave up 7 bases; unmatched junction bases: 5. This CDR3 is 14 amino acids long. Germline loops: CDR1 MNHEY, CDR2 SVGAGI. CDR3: CASSLGQGVQPQHF. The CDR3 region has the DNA TGTGCCAGCAGTTTGGGACAGGGAGTGCAGCCCCAGCATTTT.

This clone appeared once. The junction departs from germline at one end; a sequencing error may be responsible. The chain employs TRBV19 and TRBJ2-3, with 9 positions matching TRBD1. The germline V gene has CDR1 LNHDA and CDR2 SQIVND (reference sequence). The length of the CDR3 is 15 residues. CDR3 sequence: CASSLDRGSTDTQYF. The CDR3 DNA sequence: TGTGCCAGTAGTCTAGACAGGGGGTCCACAGATACGCAGTATTTT.

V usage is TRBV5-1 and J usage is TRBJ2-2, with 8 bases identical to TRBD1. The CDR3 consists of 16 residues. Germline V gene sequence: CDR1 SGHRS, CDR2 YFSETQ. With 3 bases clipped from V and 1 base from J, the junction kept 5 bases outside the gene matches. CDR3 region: CASSSLTGVNTGELFF. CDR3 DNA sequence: TGCGCCAGCAGCTCGTTGACAGGGGTGAACACCGGGGAGCTGTTTTTT.

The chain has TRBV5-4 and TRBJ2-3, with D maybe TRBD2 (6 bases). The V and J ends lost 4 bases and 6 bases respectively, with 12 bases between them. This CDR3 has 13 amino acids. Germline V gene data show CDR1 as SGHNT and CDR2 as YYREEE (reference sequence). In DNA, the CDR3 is TGTGCCAGCAGCGAGATGACTAGGGATACGCAGTATTTT. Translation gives CASSEMTRDTQYF.